Listed below are T cell receptor beta chains from one sample, sequenced in a study of T cell responses to AZD1222 COVID-19 vaccine. Libraries were prepared by immunoSEQ multiplex PCR; TCRdb keeps only in-frame clonotypes and omits some of them. The data show about 170,000 clones, with roughly 92% seen just once and around 1.6% held by the top ten. Specimen: peripheral blood, collected on day 0 of AZD1222 vaccination. The receptors shown here come from an adult in good health. CDR3s include the opening cysteine and the closing phenylalanine or tryptophan. A D gene is named only where the DNA matches it firmly. Clone size is shown for a subset of rows, as once, few, many or a class of expanded clone.

abundance	j_gene	d_gene	v_gene	CDR3nt	CDR3aa
-	TRBJ2-3	-	TRBV7-9	TGTGCCAGCAGCCTAATGTCTGGGGGGGGCTTCCCTAGCACAGATACGCAGTATTTT	CASSLMSGGGFPSTDTQYF
-	TRBJ1-2	TRBD1	TRBV11-2	TGTGCCAGCACCATTGGGACAGGGCATGGCTACACCTTC	CASTIGTGHGYTF
-	TRBJ1-4	-	TRBV7-8	TGTGCCAGCAGCTCTAGGCGGACGGGACTCGGGGGAAAACTGTTTTTT	CASSSRRTGLGGKLFF
once	TRBJ2-7	TRBD2	TRBV10-3	TGTGCCATCAGTGAGACTAGCGGGAGGGCCCACGAGCAGTACTTC	CAISETSGRAHEQYF
-	TRBJ2-1	-	TRBV11-2	TGTGCCAGCAGCTTAGTTGTTGGGGGCCTCTACAATGAGCAGTTCTTC	CASSLVVGGLYNEQFF
-	TRBJ2-5	TRBD2	TRBV27	TGTGCCAGCAGTTTCCTCCCTCCTGGGACTAGCGGGGGTGGACAGACCCAGTACTTC	CASSFLPPGTSGGGQTQYF
-	TRBJ1-2	-	TRBV6-2/TRBV6-3	TGTGCCAGCAGTAACCTAGGACTGATCTATGGCTACACCTTC	CASSNLGLIYGYTF
-	TRBJ2-1	TRBD2	TRBV19	TGTGCCAGTAGCCCCTCCGGTGCTAGCGGGGATAATGAGCAGTTCTTC	CASSPSGASGDNEQFF
once	TRBJ1-1	-	TRBV18	TGTGCCAGCTCACTCCGTTGGGACACGAACACTGAAGCTTTCTTT	CASSLRWDTNTEAFF
-	TRBJ2-7	-	TRBV7-2	TGTGCCAGCAGCTCATACCGGACAGATTACGAGCAGTACTTC	CASSSYRTDYEQYF
-	TRBJ2-7	-	TRBV7-9	TGTGCCAGCAGCTTAGCCGAGTTCTATTACGAGCAGTACTTC	CASSLAEFYYEQYF
-	TRBJ1-2	-	TRBV3-1/TRBV3-2	TGTGCCAGCAGCCCCCATGATAAACCTAACTATGGCTACACCTTC	CASSPHDKPNYGYTF
-	TRBJ1-2	-	TRBV6-1	TGTGCCAGCAGTGAAGTGTTGGGATCCCCAAAGGGCTACACCTTC	CASSEVLGSPKGYTF
once	TRBJ1-5	-	TRBV6-2/TRBV6-3	TGTGCCAGCAGTACCCCCGGCAGGGCCCGTCAATATAGCAATCAGCCCCAGCATTTT	CASSTPGRARQYSNQPQHF
-	TRBJ2-3	-	TRBV11-2	TGTGCCAGCAGCTTAGGTGGCCCCGGCGCAGATACGCAGTATTTT	CASSLGGPGADTQYF
-	TRBJ2-6	-	TRBV9	TGTGCCAGCAGCCCGGGGCCTGAGGAGGTTGCTGGGGCCAACGTCCTGACTTTC	CASSPGPEEVAGANVLTF
-	TRBJ1-1	-	TRBV7-3	TGTGCCAGCAGCTTCCAGGGCACGAACACTGAAGCTTTCTTT	CASSFQGTNTEAFF
-	TRBJ2-1	-	TRBV5-4	TGTGCCAGCGGCCGGAGGTATGAGCAGTTCTTC	CASGRRYEQFF
-	TRBJ1-2	-	TRBV7-9	TGTGCCAGCAGCTCTCTGGGGGGCCTTAACTATGGCTACACCTTC	CASSSLGGLNYGYTF
-	TRBJ2-7	-	TRBV10-3	TGTGCCATCAGTGAGGGGGGGGAGCAGTACTTC	CAISEGGEQYF
-	TRBJ1-4	-	TRBV10-2	TGCGCCAGCACAAGACAGAGGAATGAAAAACTGTTTTTT	CASTRQRNEKLFF
-	TRBJ2-2	-	TRBV5-1	TGCGCCAGCAGTAAGGGGTTGGACACCGGGGAGCTGTTTTTT	CASSKGLDTGELFF
-	TRBJ2-1	TRBD2	TRBV27	TGTGCCAGCAAGGGCGGGAGGGCGAGAAATGAGCAGTTCTTC	CASKGGRARNEQFF
-	TRBJ1-1	-	TRBV25-1	TGTGCCAGCAGTGGACAGATGAACACTGAAGCTTTCTTT	CASSGQMNTEAFF
few	TRBJ2-1	-	TRBV15	TGTGCCACCAGCTCTAGACAGAACAATGAGCAGTTCTTC	CATSSRQNNEQFF
once	TRBJ1-1	-	TRBV6-5	TGTGCCAGCAGGCCCGGTAGTTGGACTGAAGCTTTCTTT	CASRPGSWTEAFF
-	TRBJ2-3	-	TRBV6-5	TGTGCCACGGGGGCCGGGCCAAACACAGATACGCAGTATTTT	CATGAGPNTDTQYF
-	TRBJ2-4	TRBD2	TRBV10-3	TGTGCCATCAGTGAGTCTGAGACGGCTAGCGGGGGGGCCAAAAACATTCAGTACTTC	CAISESETASGGAKNIQYF
-	TRBJ1-5	-	TRBV19	TGTGCCAGTAGTATGGAGGTCAGGCAGCCCCAGCATTTT	CASSMEVRQPQHF
-	TRBJ2-1	-	TRBV12-3/TRBV12-4	TGTGCCAGCAGTTGGGGAGTCCGTGGTGAGCAGTTCTTC	CASSWGVRGEQFF
-	TRBJ2-1	-	TRBV12-3/TRBV12-4	TGTGCCAGCAGTTTTTTAGAACGTAGTGAGCAGTTCTTC	CASSFLERSEQFF
-	TRBJ2-1	-	TRBV3-1/TRBV3-2	TGTGCCAGCAGCCAAGCTAGCTCCTACAATGAGCAGTTCTTC	CASSQASSYNEQFF
-	TRBJ2-3	-	TRBV6-1	TGTGCCAGCAGTGAAGCGCTTCTGAGGGGGGCCCTCAATACGCAGTATTTT	CASSEALLRGALNTQYF
-	TRBJ2-5	-	TRBV2	TGTGCCAGCAGTTCCCTGGGCGGCGGCTTACAAGAGACCCAGTACTTC	CASSSLGGGLQETQYF
-	TRBJ2-7	-	TRBV19	TGTGCCAGTAGTATAGATCCCAGGGGCTACGAGCAGTACTTC	CASSIDPRGYEQYF
-	TRBJ1-2	TRBD1	TRBV5-1	TGCGCCAGCAGCTCGGGACAGCTCTATGGCTACACCTTC	CASSSGQLYGYTF
-	TRBJ1-4	-	TRBV5-1	TGCGCCAGCAGTACCACAGGGAGGTCAGATGAAAAACTGTTTTTT	CASSTTGRSDEKLFF
-	TRBJ2-3	-	TRBV27	TGTGCCAGCAGTTTACGGAGACAAGATACGCAGTATTTT	CASSLRRQDTQYF
-	TRBJ1-5	TRBD1	TRBV6-5	TGTGCCAGCAGTTACCAACAGGGGTATCAGCCCCAGCATTTT	CASSYQQGYQPQHF
-	TRBJ1-1	TRBD1	TRBV6-1	TGTGCCAGCAGTTCCCGACAGGGGGCCCCTGAAGCTTTCTTT	CASSSRQGAPEAFF
-	TRBJ1-3	-	TRBV6-5	TGTGCCAGCACCCGTACCCGGAGCTCTGGAAACACCATATATTTT	CASTRTRSSGNTIYF
-	TRBJ1-2	TRBD1	TRBV18	TGTGCCAGCTCACCCGACAGGGGGGACTATGGCTACACCTTC	CASSPDRGDYGYTF
-	TRBJ2-1	-	TRBV7-2	TGTGCCAGCAGCGTACAGGTCCCACCCAATGAGCAGTTCTTC	CASSVQVPPNEQFF
few	TRBJ2-7	-	TRBV23-1	TGCGCCAGCAGTCAAACATTTCCCAATCAGGAACGCTACGAGCAGTACTTC	CASSQTFPNQERYEQYF
-	TRBJ2-6	-	TRBV19	TGTGCCAGTAGTATAGGGAGGGGGGGCCCATCTGGGGCCAACGTCCTGACTTTC	CASSIGRGGPSGANVLTF
-	TRBJ2-5	TRBD2	TRBV5-1	TGCGCCAGCAGCTTGGATCCAGCGGGAGGTGAAGAGACCCAGTACTTC	CASSLDPAGGEETQYF